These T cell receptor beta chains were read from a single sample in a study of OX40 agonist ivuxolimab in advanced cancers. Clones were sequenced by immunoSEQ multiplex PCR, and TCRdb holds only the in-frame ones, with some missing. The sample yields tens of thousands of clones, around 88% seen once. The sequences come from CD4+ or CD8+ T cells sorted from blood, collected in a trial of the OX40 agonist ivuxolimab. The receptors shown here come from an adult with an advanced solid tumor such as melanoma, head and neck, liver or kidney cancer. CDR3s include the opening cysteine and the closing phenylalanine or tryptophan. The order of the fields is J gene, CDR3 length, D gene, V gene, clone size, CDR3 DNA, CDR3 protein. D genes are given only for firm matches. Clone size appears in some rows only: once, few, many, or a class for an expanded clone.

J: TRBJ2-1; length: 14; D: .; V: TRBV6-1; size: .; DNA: TGTGCCAGCAGTGGAACTTTACCGAACAATGAGCAGTTCTTC; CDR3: CASSGTLPNNEQFF
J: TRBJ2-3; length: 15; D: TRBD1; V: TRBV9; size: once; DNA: TGTGCCAGCAGCTCGGGACAGGCAACGGCGGATACGCAGTATTTT; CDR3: CASSSGQATADTQYF
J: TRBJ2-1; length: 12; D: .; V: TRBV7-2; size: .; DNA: TGTGCCAGCAGCTTAGATCCAGGGTACCAGTTCTTC; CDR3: CASSLDPGYQFF
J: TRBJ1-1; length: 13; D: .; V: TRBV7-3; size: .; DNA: TGTGCCAGCAGCTCACTATCGAACACTGAAGCTTTCTTT; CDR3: CASSSLSNTEAFF
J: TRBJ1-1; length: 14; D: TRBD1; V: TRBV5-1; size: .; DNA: TGCGCCAGCAGCAGACAGGGGCCGAGCACTGAAGCTTTCTTT; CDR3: CASSRQGPSTEAFF
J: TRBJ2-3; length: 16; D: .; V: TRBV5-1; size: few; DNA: TGCGCCAGCAGGGTCGGGAGCGGCCGTAGCACAGATACGCAGTATTTT; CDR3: CASRVGSGRSTDTQYF
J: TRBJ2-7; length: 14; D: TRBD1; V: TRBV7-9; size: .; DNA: TGTGCCAGCAGCTCGCACAGGGGAAACTACGAGCAGTACTTC; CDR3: CASSSHRGNYEQYF
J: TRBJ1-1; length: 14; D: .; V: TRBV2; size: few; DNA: TGTGCCAGCAGTTTACAAAGGGCTCCTCTGAAAGCTTTCTTT; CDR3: CASSLQRAPLKAFF
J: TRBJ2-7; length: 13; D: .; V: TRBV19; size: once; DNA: TGTGCCAGTAGTACGACAGTCACCTACGAGCAGTACTTC; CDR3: CASSTTVTYEQYF
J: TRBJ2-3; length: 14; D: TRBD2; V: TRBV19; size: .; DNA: TGTGCCAGTAGTGCGGGACTAGCATCAGATACGCAGTATTTT; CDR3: CASSAGLASDTQYF
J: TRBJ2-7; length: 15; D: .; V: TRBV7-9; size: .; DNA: TGTGCCAGCAGCCCGGGGATTACGGGAACCTACGAGCAGTACTTC; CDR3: CASSPGITGTYEQYF
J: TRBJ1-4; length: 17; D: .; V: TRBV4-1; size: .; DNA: TGCGCCAGCAGCCAAGATGGGGTTGGCAGGTGGGTCGAAAAACTGTTTTTT; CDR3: CASSQDGVGRWVEKLFF
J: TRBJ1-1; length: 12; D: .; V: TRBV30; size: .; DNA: TGTGCCTGGAGTCCCAGAAACACTGAAGCTTTCTTT; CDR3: CAWSPRNTEAFF
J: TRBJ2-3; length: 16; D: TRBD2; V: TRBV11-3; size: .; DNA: TGTGCCAGCAGCTTGGGACTAGCGGGTAACACAGATACGCAGTATTTT; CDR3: CASSLGLAGNTDTQYF
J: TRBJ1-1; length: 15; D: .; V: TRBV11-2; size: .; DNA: TGTGCCAGCAGCCCGATTGGGGGGTTTCACACTGAAGCTTTCTTT; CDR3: CASSPIGGFHTEAFF
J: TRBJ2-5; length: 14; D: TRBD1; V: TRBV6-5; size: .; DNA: TGTGCCAGCAGGACAGGGGGGGGCCAAGAGACCCAGTACTTC; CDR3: CASRTGGGQETQYF
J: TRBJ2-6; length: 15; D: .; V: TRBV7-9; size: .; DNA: TGTGCCAGCAGCTCGCACGACTCTGGGGCCAACGTCCTGACTTTC; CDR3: CASSSHDSGANVLTF
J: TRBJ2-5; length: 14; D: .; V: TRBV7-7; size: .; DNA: TGTGCCAGCAGCGTAGACAATTCAAGAGGGACCCAGTACTTC; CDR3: CASSVDNSRGTQYF
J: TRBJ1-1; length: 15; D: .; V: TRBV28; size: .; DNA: TGTGCCAGCAGTTTGTACACAGGGAGGGGCACTGAAGCTTTCTTT; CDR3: CASSLYTGRGTEAFF
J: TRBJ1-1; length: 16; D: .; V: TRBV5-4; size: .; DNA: TGTGCCAGCAGCTTGCCGCGGGGGGGGAGCCGCACTGAAGCTTTCTTT; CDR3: CASSLPRGGSRTEAFF
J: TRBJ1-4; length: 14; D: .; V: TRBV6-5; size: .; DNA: TGTGCCAGCAGCTCGACAGGCTTTGGCGAAAAACTGTTTTTT; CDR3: CASSSTGFGEKLFF
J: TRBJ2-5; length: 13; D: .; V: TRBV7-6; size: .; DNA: TGTGCCAGCAGCAAGGGGCAAGCCGAGACCCAGTACTTC; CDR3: CASSKGQAETQYF
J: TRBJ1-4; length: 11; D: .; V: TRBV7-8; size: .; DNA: TGTGCCAGCAGCTTACAGGAAAAACTGTTTTTT; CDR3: CASSLQEKLFF
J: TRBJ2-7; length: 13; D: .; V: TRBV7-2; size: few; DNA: TGTGCCAGCAGCTTAGAACGTTCCTACGAGCAGTACTTC; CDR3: CASSLERSYEQYF
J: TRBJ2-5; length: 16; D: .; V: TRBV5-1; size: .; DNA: TGCGCCAGCAGCTTGGGATCGTACAGGACCCAAGAGACCCAGTACTTC; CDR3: CASSLGSYRTQETQYF
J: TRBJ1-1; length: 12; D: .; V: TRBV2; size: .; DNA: TGTGCCAGCAGTACCATGAACACTGAAGCTTTCTTT; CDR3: CASSTMNTEAFF
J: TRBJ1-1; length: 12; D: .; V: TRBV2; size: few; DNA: TGTGCCAGCAGTGAGTGGGAAGGCAAAGCTTTCTTT; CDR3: CASSEWEGKAFF
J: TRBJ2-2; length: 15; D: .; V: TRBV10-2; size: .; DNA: TGCGCCGGACGCGACGGACAGTCGAACACCGGGGAGCTGTTTTTT; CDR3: CAGRDGQSNTGELFF
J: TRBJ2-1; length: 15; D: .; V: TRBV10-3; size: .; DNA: TGTGCCATCAGTGGACTCGGGAGCAGCGACAATGAGCAGTTCTTC; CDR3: CAISGLGSSDNEQFF
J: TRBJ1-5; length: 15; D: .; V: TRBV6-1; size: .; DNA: TGTGCCAGCAGTGAAGCCCCGTACGGGAATCAGCCCCAGCATTTT; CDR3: CASSEAPYGNQPQHF
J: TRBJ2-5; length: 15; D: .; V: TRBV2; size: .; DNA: TGTGCCAGCAGGCAGGGGATGGGGAACCAAGAGACCCAGTACTTC; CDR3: CASRQGMGNQETQYF
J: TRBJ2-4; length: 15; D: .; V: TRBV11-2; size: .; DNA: TGTGCCAGCAGGTATACCGGGACAACCCAAAACATTCAGTACTTC; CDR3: CASRYTGTTQNIQYF
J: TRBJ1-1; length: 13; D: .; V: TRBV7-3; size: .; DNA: TGTGCCAGCAGCTTAATTAGGGGGGGTGAAGCTTTCTTT; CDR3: CASSLIRGGEAFF